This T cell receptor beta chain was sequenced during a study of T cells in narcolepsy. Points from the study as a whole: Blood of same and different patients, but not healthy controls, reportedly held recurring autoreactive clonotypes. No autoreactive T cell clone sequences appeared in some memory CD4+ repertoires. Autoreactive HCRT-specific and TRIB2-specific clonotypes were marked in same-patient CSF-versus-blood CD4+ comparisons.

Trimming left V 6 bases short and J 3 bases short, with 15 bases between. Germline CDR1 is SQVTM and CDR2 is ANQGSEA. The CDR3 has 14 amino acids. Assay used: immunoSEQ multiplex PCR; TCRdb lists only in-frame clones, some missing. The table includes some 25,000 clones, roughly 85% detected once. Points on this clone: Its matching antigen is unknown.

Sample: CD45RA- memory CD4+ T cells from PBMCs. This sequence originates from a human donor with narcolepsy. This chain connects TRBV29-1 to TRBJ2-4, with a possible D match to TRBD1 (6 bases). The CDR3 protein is CSVFPDSDKNIQYF. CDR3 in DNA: TGCAGCGTCTTCCCGGACAGCGACAAAAACATTCAGTACTTC.